This is a list of T cell receptor beta chains from one sample in a study of OX40 agonist ivuxolimab in advanced cancers. Only in-frame clones appear in the TCRdb table, and some are missing; sequencing was by immunoSEQ multiplex PCR. The data hold some 80,000 clones, with roughly 94% observed a single time. The starting material was CD4+ or CD8+ T cells sorted from blood, obtained in a trial of the OX40 agonist ivuxolimab. These receptors were taken from an adult with an advanced solid tumor such as melanoma, head and neck, liver or kidney cancer. Each CDR3 is given with its conserved first and last residue.

V	CDR3
TRBV4-1	CASSQGGEYYTEAFF
TRBV4-3	CASTWGQGRWHTEAFF
TRBV4-2	CASSQDNRPEQYF
TRBV19	CASTYASGRLYSSYNEQFF
TRBV27	CASSIGQGSSYEQYF
TRBV9	CASSLRDRNTEAFF
TRBV5-1	CASSLERETHEQYF
TRBV11-3	CASSSRGSYEQYF
TRBV7-8	CASSLTLRELGEQFF
TRBV15	CATSPSGRVNTEAFF
TRBV27	CASSLRESGGYTF
TRBV6-5	CASSLGGDQPQHF
TRBV27	CASNPGQGYGYEQYF
TRBV19	CASSLLAQSNTGELFF
TRBV7-2	CASSPLGVDYEQYF
TRBV6-5	CASSYGTGGAGELFF
TRBV27	CASSPRGSYNEQFF
TRBV6-5	CASSYTGGLQETQYF
TRBV5-6	CASGGRGPGANVLTF
TRBV20-1	CSARLNTEAFF
TRBV7-9	CASSFLQGAETQYF
TRBV5-6	CASSKLGQLYEQYF
TRBV4-1	CASSQETPFGTQYF
TRBV4-3	CASSQGGTEQYF
TRBV28	CASSFPRQGVLGELFF
TRBV7-6	CASSQDRADGYTF
TRBV11-3	CASSPTGALYNEQYF
TRBV27	CASSLWGPTYEQYF
TRBV9	CASSAQGGYNEQFF
TRBV9	CASSVAGGEYYEQYF
TRBV4-1	CASSQGGRHSYEQYF
TRBV11-3	CASSLSGGGTDTQYF
TRBV4-1	CASSQAPFSPRGQTYEQYF
TRBV6-6	CASSYQGGETQYF
TRBV7-2	CASSPRQWDYGYTF
TRBV28	CASSFRKSDTQYF
TRBV6-5	CASSYEVGAYEQYF
TRBV7-2	CASSHAGQQETQYF
TRBV11-2	CASSFIADPFSTEAFF
TRBV19	CASSNGQLSNQPQHF
TRBV7-3	CASSPNGLLDEQFF
TRBV30	CAWSPPDSPLHF
TRBV27	CASSLHPRDRYTDTQYF
TRBV5-4	CASSLGAGVGNTIYF